A single sample gave rise to the 4 T cell receptor beta chains below, sequenced in a study of cytomegalovirus exposure and HLA in healthy donors. PCR amplification relied on 60 Vbeta primers (plus 13 Jbeta primers). Measured with immunoSEQ multiplex PCR; TCRdb has only the in-frame clones, and not every one. The repertoire holds some 150,000 clones, about 76% seen once, with around 3.7% in the top ten. Sample: PBMCs. The origin of the receptors is a man between 18 and 35 years old in good health and CMV-seronegative.

This chain connects TRBV19 to TRBJ1-5; 7 nucleotides align to TRBD1. Germline lookup yields CDR1 LNHDA and CDR2 SQIVND (reference sequence). This CDR3 spans 15 amino acids. V lost 3 bases, J lost 1 base, and 3 bases stayed unmatched. CDR3 DNA: TGTGCCAGTAGTATTACAGGGGAGAGCAATCAGCCCCAGCATTTT. It encodes CASSITGESNQPQHF.

The rearrangement links TRBV2 to TRBJ1-5, with TRBD1 as a possible D gene (5 bases). V was pared by 4 bases and J by 3 bases, with 13 bases between. Germline values: CDR1 SNHLY, CDR2 FYNNEI. The CDR3 is 15 amino acids. The chain's CDR3 is CASSVQKGPNQPQHF. Written as DNA, the CDR3 is TGTGCCAGCAGTGTGCAGAAGGGGCCCAATCAGCCCCAGCATTTT.

CDR3 protein: CASSIWGREGTQYF. The CDR3 DNA follows: TGTGCCAGTAGTATCTGGGGGCGCGAGGGGACCCAGTACTTC. This chain links TRBV19 with TRBJ2-5; possibly TRBD1 for D (6 bases). Deletions cut 3 bases from V and 7 bases from J, with 15 bases between. The CDR3 has 14 residues. CDR1 is LNHDA and CDR2 is SQIVND in the germline V gene (reference sequence).

This clone was seen a single time. The rearrangement links TRBV27 to TRBJ2-7; a weak D match, TRBD2 (6 bases). Germline lookup yields CDR1 MNHEY and CDR2 SMNVEV (reference sequence). The CDR3 totals 16 residues. V lost 6 bases and J 3 bases, leaving 21 bases between the germline ends. The CDR3 loop is CASRGGAGRDFYEQYF. The CDR3 DNA reads TGTGCCAGCAGAGGCGGGGCGGGCCGGGATTTCTACGAGCAGTACTTC.